The clone carrying this T cell receptor (beta chain) was recorded at least ten times. Antigen: not known. Time point here: pre-sensitization, week 0. Regarding treatment: therapeutic diphenylcyclopropenone sensitization with weekly scalp DPC. This CDR3 is 14 amino acids long. The germline V and J ends were trimmed by 3 bases and 3 bases, with 10 bases remaining between them. This specimen comes from a study of human T cells and chemical hapten exposure. About the research overall: A mostly female patient group had alopecia areata, totalis or universalis.

The library tagged each cDNA molecule with unique molecular identifiers. One entry per CDR3 protein results from TCRdb running MiXCR on the RACE reads. The data show approximately 320,000 distinct CDR3 sequences, roughly 6% seen once. Study outcomes and limitations: The study found that PT1 expanded TCR counts correlated positively with patch test score.

This TCR was recovered from a woman aged 18-30 years with alopecia areata. Some clones in this sample may be carry-over from other donors' samples. V usage is TRBV12-3 or TRBV12-4 and J usage is TRBJ2-3; D is perhaps TRBD1 (6 bases). The sample here was whole blood, taken in connection with sensitization to the hapten diphenylcyclopropenone (DPC). The CDR3 spells CASSFTQGTDTQYF. Here the CDR3 DNA reads TGTGCCAGCAGTTTTACGCAGGGGACAGATACGCAGTATTTT.